This section outlines one TCR beta chain sequence together with its context. Between the trimmed V and J ends, which lost 4 bases and 7 bases, there was a span of 13 bases. This CDR3 spans 12 amino acids. CDR1 and CDR2 from the germline V gene are GTSNPN and SVGIG (reference sequence). The data derive from a study of blood T cell repertoires in COVID-19. Study information: Samples of COVID-19 (acute and convalescent) were obtained from the United States, Italy and Spain.

TCRdb's table, derived via immunoSEQ multiplex PCR, lists solely in-frame clones and lacks some. Found here are over 200,000 clones, 89% of them singletons; the top ten hold about 6.3%. The source of this sequence is a man aged 55 to 70 who had recovered from COVID-19. Sequencing was carried out using peripheral blood. J is TRBJ1-2 and V is TRBV30; D uncertain. The CDR3 sequence is CAWTPGIGGYTF. The DNA for the CDR3 is TGTGCCTGGACCCCGGGAATCGGTGGCTACACCTTC.